This TCR beta chain was identified during a study of T cell changes during pregnancy in multiple sclerosis. This CDR3 is built from 15 residues. The V and J ends lost 6 bases and 4 bases respectively, with 15 bases between them. Germline lookup yields CDR1 MDHEN and CDR2 SYDVKM. Sequencing was performed with immunoSEQ multiplex PCR; in TCRdb, only in-frame clones are kept and a portion is missing. The sample records about 31,000 clones, around 90% being singletons. The TCR was taken from a female donor with multiple sclerosis, enrolled in a pregnancy study. The J gene is TRBJ2-2, the V gene TRBV28, with D perhaps TRBD1 (5 bases). The input for sequencing was CD8+ T cells from peripheral blood mononuclear cells, taken before pregnancy. CDR3 in amino acids: CASSPREFGTGELFF. The CDR3 DNA follows: TGTGCCAGCAGCCCCAGGGAATTCGGCACCGGGGAGCTGTTTTTT. The variable domain in full, completed from reference TRBV28 and TRBJ2-2, reads DVKVTQSSRYLVKRTGEKVFLECVQDMDHENMFWYRQDPGLGLRLIYFSYDVKMKEKGDIPEGYSVSREKKERFSLILESASTNQTSMYLCASSPREFGTGELFFGEGSRLTVL.